This T cell receptor beta chain was recovered during a study of cytomegalovirus exposure and HLA in healthy donors. Notes on the study in general: 150 or so TCR beta chains were listed as cytomegalovirus-associated. Specific recognition of CMV antigens was confirmed in vitro for a few chains (all CMV-associated). Fewer N-insertions than the approximately 700-donor mean were reportedly shown by an Asian-associated ancestry cluster in a later analysis.

As regards this clone: The antigen remains undetermined.

Primers: 60 Vbeta forward and 13 Jbeta reverse. This table comes from immunoSEQ multiplex PCR, and its TCRdb copy is limited to in-frame clones, with some not included. The table has 64,000 or so clones, 65% to 75% seen once; the top ten hold 7.5% to 8%. The sequenced sample consisted of PBMCs. This clonotype was obtained from a man aged 35 to 55 in good health and CMV-seropositive.

The CDR3 is CASSKRTGIAYQFF. CDR3 DNA sequence: TGTGCCAGCAGTAAAAGGACAGGGATAGCTTACCAGTTCTTC. The V call is TRBV6-5, the J call TRBJ2-1, with 8 bases lining up with TRBD1. This CDR3 spans 14 amino acids. The V and J ends lost 5 bases and 13 bases, in that order; junction bases with no gene match: 13. Germline V gives CDR1 MNHEY, CDR2 SVGAGI.